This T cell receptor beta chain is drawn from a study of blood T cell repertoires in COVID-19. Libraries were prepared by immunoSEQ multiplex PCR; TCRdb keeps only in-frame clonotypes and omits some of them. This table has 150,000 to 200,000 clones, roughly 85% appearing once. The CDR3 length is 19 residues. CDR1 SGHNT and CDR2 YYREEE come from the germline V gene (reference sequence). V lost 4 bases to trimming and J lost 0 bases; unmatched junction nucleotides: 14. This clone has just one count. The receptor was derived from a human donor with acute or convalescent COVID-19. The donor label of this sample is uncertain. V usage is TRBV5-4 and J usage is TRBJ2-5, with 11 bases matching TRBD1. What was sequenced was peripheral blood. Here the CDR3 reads CASSPWRTGGPINQETQYF. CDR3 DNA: TGTGCCAGCAGCCCATGGCGGACAGGGGGCCCGATAAACCAAGAGACCCAGTACTTC. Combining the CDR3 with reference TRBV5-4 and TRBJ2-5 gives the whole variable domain ETGVTQSPTHLIKTRGQQVTLRCSSQSGHNTVSWYQQALGQGPQFIFQYYREEENGRGNFPPRFSGLQFPNYSSELNVNALELDDSALYLCASSPWRTGGPINQETQYFGPGTRLLVL.